Each of the 29 T cell receptor beta chains below was sequenced from the same sample in a study of Ad26.COV2.S vaccination and SARS-CoV-2 variants. Only in-frame clones appear in the TCRdb table, and some are missing; sequencing was by immunoSEQ multiplex PCR. The sample yields approximately 140,000 clones, more than 80% seen once. Sequencing was performed on peripheral blood, taken after recovery from COVID-19. All receptors come from a human donor who had recovered from COVID-19.

The chain is built from TRBV4-3 and TRBJ2-7; the match to TRBD2 covers 8 bases. The CDR3 runs 18 residues. Germline CDR1 and CDR2: LGHNA and YSLEER. Germline trimming cut 0 bases from V and 7 bases from J; bases unmatched to any gene: 17. The CDR3 here is CASSQESRLGGLAREQYF. In DNA form, the CDR3 reads TGCGCCAGCAGCCAAGAGAGCCGCCTGGGTGGACTAGCTCGGGAGCAGTACTTC.

This clone was seen repeatedly, ten times or more. The rearrangement joins TRBV7-9 to TRBJ2-3, with D unclear. Trimming removed 1 base from V and 3 bases from J, with 11 bases in between. The CDR3 spans 15 residues. Germline V gives CDR1 SEHNR, CDR2 FQNEAQ (reference sequence). The CDR3 nucleotides are TGTGCCAGCAGCTTAGACCCGACCGGTACAGATACGCAGTATTTT. Translating gives CASSLDPTGTDTQYF. Full variable domain (missing parts from reference TRBV7-9 and TRBJ2-3): DTGVSQNPRHKITKRGQNVTFRCDPISEHNRLYWYRQTLGQGPEFLTYFQNEAQLEKSRLLSDRFSAERPKGSFSTLEIQRTEQGDSAMYLCASSLDPTGTDTQYFGPGTRLTVL.

The V and J genes are TRBV5-4 and TRBJ2-1; a weak D match, TRBD1 (6 bases). Trimming stripped 2 bases from V and 6 bases from J, with 18 bases between. This CDR3 region has 16 residues. CDR1 and CDR2 from the germline V gene are SGHNT and YYREEE (reference sequence). The CDR3 loop is CASSLLGTKRLNEQFF. In DNA form, the CDR3 reads TGTGCCAGCAGCTTACTCGGGACAAAGAGACTCAATGAGCAGTTCTTC.

The V call is TRBV6-1, the J call TRBJ1-1; no definite D call. This CDR3 contains 13 residues. The V end was cut by 6 bases, the J end by 0 bases, with 8 bases between. CDR1 and CDR2 (germline): MNHNS, SASEGT. The CDR3 loop reads CASSLGMNTEAFF. As DNA, the CDR3 is TGTGCCAGCAGCCTCGGGATGAACACTGAAGCTTTCTTT.

The CDR3 region is CASSLWADNTEAFF. In DNA, the CDR3 is TGCGCCAGCAGCCTGTGGGCAGATAACACTGAAGCTTTCTTT. The genes are TRBV4-1 and TRBJ1-1; D unclear. In germline, CDR1 is MGHRA, CDR2 YSYEKL. This CDR3 comprises 14 residues. Trimming took off 4 bases at V and 2 bases at J, with 11 bases between the two ends.

The chain joins TRBV2 to TRBJ2-7, with unresolved D. The germline V gene has CDR1 SNHLY and CDR2 FYNNEI. Trimming shortened V by 4 bases and J by 5 bases, and 6 bases separated the two germline ends. The CDR3 loop spans 11 amino acids. The CDR3 DNA is TGTGCCAGCAGTGTCGCAAACGAGCAGTACTTC. Its protein is CASSVANEQYF.

V gene TRBV30 combines with J gene TRBJ2-7, with a weak D call TRBD1 (5 bases). The CDR3 totals 13 residues. Germline V gives CDR1 GTSNPN, CDR2 SVGIG (reference sequence). The germline V and J ends were trimmed by 0 bases and 2 bases, with 8 bases remaining between them. The CDR3 coding sequence is TGTGCCTGGAGTGTTTTACAGGCCTACGAGCAGTACTTC. It translates to CAWSVLQAYEQYF.

The V and J genes are TRBV28 and TRBJ2-2, with TRBD1 matching over 7 bases. This CDR3 is 15 amino acids long. Germline values: CDR1 MDHEN, CDR2 SYDVKM. The junction had 7 bases not matched to a gene; V was cut back by 9 bases and J by 0 bases. This chain's CDR3 is CASSTGTANTGELFF. The DNA for the CDR3 is TGTGCCAGTTCGACGGGGACAGCGAACACCGGGGAGCTGTTTTTT.

The chain carries TRBV14 and TRBJ1-6; D unresolved. This CDR3 contains 15 residues. Germline V gene lookup returns CDR1 SGHDN and CDR2 FVKESK. Deletions cut 1 base from V and 7 bases from J, with 11 bases between. The CDR3 nucleotides are TGTGCCAGCAGCCAAGTTAAGGGCCGAAATTCACCCCTCCACTTT. It encodes CASSQVKGRNSPLHF.

The rearrangement uses TRBV14 and TRBJ2-7; either TRBD1 or TRBD2 may supply D (5 bases each). Trimming stripped 0 bases from V and 5 bases from J, with 17 bases between. The CDR3 totals 16 residues. Looked up from germline, CDR1 is SGHDN and CDR2 is FVKESK. CDR3 residues: CASSQDPARLGDEQYF. The CDR3 nucleotides are TGTGCCAGCAGCCAAGACCCCGCCCGGCTGGGGGACGAGCAGTACTTC.

The chain is built from TRBV5-1 and TRBJ2-7, with 8 bases identical to TRBD2. Trimming removed 2 bases from V and 4 bases from J; junction bases left unmatched: 5. The CDR3 is 14 residues long. Germline loops: CDR1 SGHRS, CDR2 YFSETQ. The CDR3 here is CASSFGGDQYEQYF. The CDR3, as DNA: TGCGCCAGCAGCTTCGGGGGGGATCAGTACGAGCAGTACTTC.

The chain joins TRBV7-2 to TRBJ1-4; unclear D gene. V gave up 6 bases and J gave up 8 bases, with 16 bases separating them. CDR1 and CDR2 from the germline V gene are SGHTA and FQGNSA. This CDR3 region has 14 residues. The CDR3 region is CASSYSYTVEKLFF. In DNA form, the CDR3 reads TGTGCCAGCAGTTACAGCTATACGGTGGAAAAACTGTTTTTT. Drawing the rest from reference TRBV7-2 and TRBJ1-4, the complete variable domain is GAGVSQSPSNKVTEKGKDVELRCDPISGHTALYWYRQSLGQGLEFLIYFQGNSAPDKSGLPSDRFSAERTGGSVSTLTIQRTQQEDSAVYLCASSYSYTVEKLFFGSGTQLSVL.

This rearrangement joins TRBV3-1 (or the pseudogene TRBV3-2) to TRBJ1-2; TRBD1 agrees at 8 bases. Germline V gives CDR1 LGHDT, CDR2 YNNKEL (reference sequence). There are 14 residues in the CDR3. J lost 7 bases, V lost 3 bases, and 7 bases had no gene match. In DNA, the CDR3 is TGTGCCAGCAGCCAGAGACAGGGGTCCGGTGGCTACACCTTC. It codes for CASSQRQGSGGYTF.

V and J are TRBV28 and TRBJ2-3; 7 bases are a match to TRBD2. This CDR3 is built from 14 residues. The junction had 5 bases not matched to a gene; V was cut back by 3 bases and J by 5 bases. In germline, CDR1 is MDHEN, CDR2 SYDVKM. CDR3 protein: CASSLGSGGDTQYF. CDR3 DNA: TGTGCCAGCAGTTTGGGATCGGGGGGAGATACGCAGTATTTT.

The V and J genes are TRBV6-1 and TRBJ1-5; weak D call: TRBD1 (6 bases). The V end lost 1 base, the J end lost 3 bases, and 13 bases lay between the germline ends. The germline CDR1 and CDR2 sequences are MNHNS and SASEGT. The CDR3 runs to 16 residues. The CDR3 protein is CASSEVRGALNQPQHF. CDR3 nucleotides: TGTGCCAGCAGTGAAGTAAGGGGGGCACTCAATCAGCCCCAGCATTTT.

V and J are TRBV4-3 and TRBJ2-2; D is perhaps TRBD2 (6 bases). V was shortened by 0 bases and J by 4 bases, with 9 bases between the two germline ends. The CDR3 sequence is 15 residues long. Per the germline V gene, CDR1 is LGHNA and CDR2 is YSLEER. CDR3 loop: CASSQDAGTTGELFF. The CDR3 bases are TGCGCCAGCAGCCAAGATGCGGGAACCACCGGGGAGCTGTTTTTT.

This sequence joins TRBV28 and TRBJ2-5; 8 bases agree with TRBD2. The germline V gene has CDR1 MDHEN and CDR2 SYDVKM. The V and J ends lost 11 bases and 4 bases, in that order; junction bases with no gene match: 3. CDR3 length: 11 amino acids. For the CDR3, the DNA is TGTGCCGGCGGGGGGCCAGAGACCCAGTACTTC. This encodes CAGGGPETQYF.

This rearrangement joins TRBV28 to TRBJ1-5; 10 bases fit TRBD1. Unmatched junction bases numbered 5, after V lost 6 bases and J lost 0 bases. The germline gives CDR1 MDHEN, CDR2 SYDVKM. The CDR3 spans 16 residues. CDR3 residues: CASSRDRGYSNQPQHF. The CDR3 DNA reads as TGTGCCAGCAGCCGGGACAGGGGTTATAGCAATCAGCCCCAGCATTTT.

V is TRBV2 and J is TRBJ2-5; D is unresolved. Trimming cost V 2 bases and J 5 bases, with 9 bases left between them. The CDR3 is 13 amino acids. In germline, CDR1 is SNHLY, CDR2 FYNNEI. The CDR3 bases are TGTGCCAGCAGTGAAAGGTCGTGGGAGACCCAGTACTTC. It is translated as CASSERSWETQYF.

The chain is built from TRBV7-9 and TRBJ1-2; D gene unclear. The V gene's germline CDR1 is SEHNR and CDR2 FQNEAQ (reference sequence). Trimming shortened V by 5 bases and J by 0 bases, and 13 bases separated the two germline ends. The CDR3 spans 15 residues. CDR3 nucleotide sequence: TGTGCCAGCAGCCCCGGGTGGACTTCTAACTATGGCTACACCTTC. It encodes CASSPGWTSNYGYTF. The full variable domain, in which reference TRBV7-9 and TRBJ1-2 provide the parts outside the CDR3, is DTGVSQNPRHKITKRGQNVTFRCDPISEHNRLYWYRQTLGQGPEFLTYFQNEAQLEKSRLLSDRFSAERPKGSFSTLEIQRTEQGDSAMYLCASSPGWTSNYGYTFGSGTRLTVV.

Of note for this clone: The conserved final phenylalanine or tryptophan is absent from the CDR3, which likely points to a read error. This chain uses TRBV6-5 with TRBJ2-7; D is possibly TRBD1 or TRBD2 (7 bases each). The V gene's germline CDR1 is MNHEY and CDR2 SVGAGI. The length of the CDR3 is 13 residues. V lost 7 bases and J 6 bases, leaving 16 bases between the germline ends. Here the CDR3 reads CASTQGGLSEQYL. The CDR3 nucleotides read TGTGCCAGCACCCAGGGGGGGCTCTCCGAGCAGTACCTC.

This clone was detected once. The chain couples TRBV18 to TRBJ2-7, with a possible D match to TRBD1 (6 bases). There are 13 residues in the CDR3. Per the germline V gene, CDR1 is KGHSH and CDR2 is LQKENI. Trimming cost V 4 bases and J 3 bases, with 10 bases left between them. CDR3: CASSQGQFYEQYF. The CDR3, as DNA: TGTGCCAGCTCACAAGGACAGTTCTACGAGCAGTACTTC. The entire variable domain, with the rest obtained from reference TRBV18 and TRBJ2-7, is as follows: NAGVMQNPRHLVRRRGQEARLRCSPMKGHSHVYWYRQLPEEGLKFMVYLQKENIIDESGMPKERFSAEFPKEGPSILRIQQVVRGDSAAYFCASSQGQFYEQYFGPGTRLTVT.

The gene calls are TRBV19 and TRBJ1-5; no firm D call. CDR1 is LNHDA and CDR2 is SQIVND in the germline V gene (reference sequence). Trimming removed 5 bases from V and 0 bases from J, with 11 bases in between. CDR3 size: 15 residues. In DNA, the CDR3 is TGTGCCAGTAGTCACCGAAGGGATAGCAATCAGCCCCAGCATTTT. As protein: CASSHRRDSNQPQHF. Supplemented by reference TRBV19 and TRBJ1-5, the full variable domain reads DGGITQSPKYLFRKEGQNVTLSCEQNLNHDAMYWYRQDPGQGLRLIYYSQIVNDFQKGDIAEGYSVSREKKESFPLTVTSAQKNPTAFYLCASSHRRDSNQPQHFGDGTRLSIL.

V usage is TRBV12-2 and J usage is TRBJ2-1; whether TRBD2, the table's D call, matches the DNA was not checked. TRBV12-2 constitutes a pseudogene. The CDR3 length is 15 residues. The CDR3 DNA follows: TGTGCAAGTCGCTTGAGCGGGGGGGCCAGGAATGAGCAGTTCTTC. It specifies CASRLSGGARNEQFF.

J is TRBJ1-5 and V is TRBV2; 9 positions agree with TRBD1. There are 15 residues in the CDR3. The germline gives CDR1 SNHLY, CDR2 FYNNEI. The V and J ends lost 6 bases and 4 bases, in that order; junction bases with no gene match: 7. Here the CDR3 DNA reads TGTGCCAGCAGCGGCGGGACAGGGAAAAATCAGCCCCAGCATTTT. It encodes CASSGGTGKNQPQHF.

This clone was seen a single time. V and J are TRBV5-1 and TRBJ1-1; the match to TRBD1 covers 8 bases. The ends lost 2 bases at V and 1 base at J; junction bases unmatched: 7. The CDR3 runs to 16 residues. Germline CDR1 reads SGHRS; CDR2 reads YFSETQ. The CDR3 coding sequence is TGCGCCAGCAGCTTTGGTCCCGGGACAGGGAACACTGAAGCTTTCTTT. It yields the protein CASSFGPGTGNTEAFF.

In this sample, this clone turned up once. The chain is built from TRBV4-1 and TRBJ2-5; D unresolved. The CDR3 runs 11 residues. Germline-derived CDR1 and CDR2 are MGHRA and YSYEKL. V was cut by 4 bases and J by 5 bases, with 5 bases left in between. The CDR3 protein is CASSRGETQYF. For the CDR3, the DNA is TGCGCCAGCAGCCGGGGTGAGACCCAGTACTTC.

J is TRBJ2-5 and V is TRBV7-6; no clear D. The V gene's germline CDR1 is SGHVS and CDR2 FNYEAQ. V was cut by 1 base and J by 1 base, with 13 bases left in between. The CDR3 runs 16 residues. CDR3 region: CASSLGPTSLQETQYF. CDR3 sequence (DNA): TGTGCCAGCAGCTTAGGGCCGACATCCCTCCAAGAGACCCAGTACTTC.

This rearrangement joins TRBV28 to TRBJ2-4; no firm D call. The V gene lost 2 bases and the J gene lost 1 base, with 9 bases spanning the gap. This CDR3 has 15 amino acids. Germline lookup yields CDR1 MDHEN and CDR2 SYDVKM. The CDR3 DNA reads as TGTGCCAGCAGTTTAGATCCGGGTGCCAAAAACATTCAGTACTTC. Residues: CASSLDPGAKNIQYF.